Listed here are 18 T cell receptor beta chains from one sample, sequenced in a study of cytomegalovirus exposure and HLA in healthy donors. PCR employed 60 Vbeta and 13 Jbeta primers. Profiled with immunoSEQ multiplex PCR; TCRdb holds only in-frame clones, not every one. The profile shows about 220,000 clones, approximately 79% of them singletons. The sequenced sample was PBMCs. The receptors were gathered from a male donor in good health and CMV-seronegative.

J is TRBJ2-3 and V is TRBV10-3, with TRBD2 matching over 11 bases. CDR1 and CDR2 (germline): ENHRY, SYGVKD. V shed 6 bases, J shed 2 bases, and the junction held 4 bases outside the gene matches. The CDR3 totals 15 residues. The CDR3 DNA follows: TGTGCCATCAGGGGGACTAGCGGTGACACAGATACGCAGTATTTT. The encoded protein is CAIRGTSGDTDTQYF.

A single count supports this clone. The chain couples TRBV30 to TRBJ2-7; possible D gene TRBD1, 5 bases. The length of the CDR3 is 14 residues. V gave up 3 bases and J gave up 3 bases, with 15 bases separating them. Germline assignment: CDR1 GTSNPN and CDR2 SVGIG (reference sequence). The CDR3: CAWSSPRADYEQYF. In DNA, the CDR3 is TGTGCCTGGAGCTCCCCCAGGGCCGACTACGAGCAGTACTTC.

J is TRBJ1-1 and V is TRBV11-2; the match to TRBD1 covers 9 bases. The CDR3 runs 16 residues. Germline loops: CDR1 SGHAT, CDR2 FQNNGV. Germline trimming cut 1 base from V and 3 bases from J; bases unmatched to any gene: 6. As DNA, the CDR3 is TGTGCCAGCAGCTTAGCTGGAGGGACAGGGTACACTGAAGCTTTCTTT. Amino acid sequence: CASSLAGGTGYTEAFF.

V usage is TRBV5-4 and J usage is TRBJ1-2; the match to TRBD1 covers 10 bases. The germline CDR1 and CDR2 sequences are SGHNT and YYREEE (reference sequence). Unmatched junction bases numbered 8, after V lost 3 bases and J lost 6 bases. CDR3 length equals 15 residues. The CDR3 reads CASSSPTGGEDGYTF. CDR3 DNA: TGTGCCAGCAGCTCCCCGACAGGGGGCGAGGATGGCTACACCTTC.

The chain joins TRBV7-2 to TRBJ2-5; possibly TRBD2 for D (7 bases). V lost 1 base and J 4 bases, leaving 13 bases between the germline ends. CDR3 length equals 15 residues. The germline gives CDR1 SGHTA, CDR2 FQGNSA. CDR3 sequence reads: CASSLVGGAGETQYF. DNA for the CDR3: TGTGCCAGCAGCTTAGTTGGGGGGGCCGGAGAGACCCAGTACTTC.

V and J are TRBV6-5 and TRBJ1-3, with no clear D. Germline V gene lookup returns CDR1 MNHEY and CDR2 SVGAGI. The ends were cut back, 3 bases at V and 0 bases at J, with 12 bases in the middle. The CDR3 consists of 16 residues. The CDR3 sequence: CASSYWRMSSGNTIYF. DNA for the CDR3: TGTGCCAGCAGTTATTGGCGGATGTCCTCTGGAAACACCATATATTTT.

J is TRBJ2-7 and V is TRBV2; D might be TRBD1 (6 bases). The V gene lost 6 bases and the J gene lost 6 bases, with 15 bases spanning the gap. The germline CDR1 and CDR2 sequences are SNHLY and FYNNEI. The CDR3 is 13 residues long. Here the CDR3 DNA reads TGTGCCAGCAGCCGCGACAGGATGATCGAGCAGTACTTC. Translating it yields CASSRDRMIEQYF.

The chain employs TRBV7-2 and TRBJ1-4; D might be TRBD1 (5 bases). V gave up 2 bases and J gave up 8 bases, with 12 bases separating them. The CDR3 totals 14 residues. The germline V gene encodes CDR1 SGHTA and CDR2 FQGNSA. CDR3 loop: CASSLFQGSEKLFF. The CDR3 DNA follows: TGTGCCAGCAGCTTATTTCAGGGATCCGAAAAACTGTTTTTT. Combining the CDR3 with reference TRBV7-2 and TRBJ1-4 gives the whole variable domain GAGVSQSPSNKVTEKGKDVELRCDPISGHTALYWYRQSLGQGLEFLIYFQGNSAPDKSGLPSDRFSAERTGGSVSTLTIQRTQQEDSAVYLCASSLFQGSEKLFFGSGTQLSVL.

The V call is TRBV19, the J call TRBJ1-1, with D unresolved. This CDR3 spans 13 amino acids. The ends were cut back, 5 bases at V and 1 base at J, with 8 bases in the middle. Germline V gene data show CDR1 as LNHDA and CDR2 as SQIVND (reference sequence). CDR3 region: CASSVNKNTEAFF. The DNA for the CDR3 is TGTGCCAGTAGTGTAAACAAGAACACTGAAGCTTTCTTT.

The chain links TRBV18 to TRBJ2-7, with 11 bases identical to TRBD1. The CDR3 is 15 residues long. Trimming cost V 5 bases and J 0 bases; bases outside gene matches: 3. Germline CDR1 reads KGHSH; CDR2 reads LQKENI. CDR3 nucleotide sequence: TGTGCCAGCTCAATTGGGACAGGGGGCTCCTACGAGCAGTACTTC. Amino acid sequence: CASSIGTGGSYEQYF.

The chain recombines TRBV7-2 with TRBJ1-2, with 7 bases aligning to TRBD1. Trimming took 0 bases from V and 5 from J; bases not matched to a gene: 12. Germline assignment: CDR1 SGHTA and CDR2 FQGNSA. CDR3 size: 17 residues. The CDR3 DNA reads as TGTGCCAGCAGCTTAGCGTTGAGGGGGCCCGTCTCTTATGGCTACACCTTC. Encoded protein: CASSLALRGPVSYGYTF.

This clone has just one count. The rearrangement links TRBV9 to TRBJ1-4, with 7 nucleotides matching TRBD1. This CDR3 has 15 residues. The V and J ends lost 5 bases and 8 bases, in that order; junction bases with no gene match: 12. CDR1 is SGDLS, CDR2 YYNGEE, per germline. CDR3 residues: CASSATGALGEKLFF. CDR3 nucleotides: TGTGCCAGCAGTGCAACAGGGGCCCTAGGGGAAAAACTGTTTTTT.

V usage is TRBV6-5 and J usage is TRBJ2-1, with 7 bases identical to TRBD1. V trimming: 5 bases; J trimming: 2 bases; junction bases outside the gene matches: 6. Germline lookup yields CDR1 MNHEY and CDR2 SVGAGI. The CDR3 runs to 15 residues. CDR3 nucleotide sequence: TGTGCCAGCAGTCGAACGACAGGGACCTACAATGAGCAGTTCTTC. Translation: CASSRTTGTYNEQFF.

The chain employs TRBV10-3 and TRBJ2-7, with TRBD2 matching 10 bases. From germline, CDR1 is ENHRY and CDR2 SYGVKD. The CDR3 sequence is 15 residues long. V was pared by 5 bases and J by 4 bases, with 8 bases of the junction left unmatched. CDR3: CAISRSSGSAYEQYF. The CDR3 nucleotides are TGTGCCATCAGTCGCTCTAGCGGGAGTGCTTACGAGCAGTACTTC.

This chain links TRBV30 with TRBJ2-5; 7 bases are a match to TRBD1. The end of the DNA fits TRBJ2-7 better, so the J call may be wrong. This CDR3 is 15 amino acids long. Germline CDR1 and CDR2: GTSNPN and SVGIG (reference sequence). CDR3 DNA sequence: TGTGCCTGGATTCGGACAGGACGGAGCTCCTACGAGCAGTACTTC. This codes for CAWIRTGRSSYEQYF.

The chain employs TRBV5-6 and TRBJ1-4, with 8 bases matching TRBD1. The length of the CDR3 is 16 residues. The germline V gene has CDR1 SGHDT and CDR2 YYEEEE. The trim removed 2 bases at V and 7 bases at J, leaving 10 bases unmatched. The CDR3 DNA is TGTGCCAGCAGCTTTCCGACAGGGGCGGATAGTGAAAAACTGTTTTTT. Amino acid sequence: CASSFPTGADSEKLFF. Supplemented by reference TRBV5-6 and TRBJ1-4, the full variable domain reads DAGVTQSPTHLIKTRGQQVTLRCSPKSGHDTVSWYQQALGQGPQFIFQYYEEEERQRGNFPDRFSGHQFPNYSSELNVNALLLGDSALYLCASSFPTGADSEKLFFGSGTQLSVL.

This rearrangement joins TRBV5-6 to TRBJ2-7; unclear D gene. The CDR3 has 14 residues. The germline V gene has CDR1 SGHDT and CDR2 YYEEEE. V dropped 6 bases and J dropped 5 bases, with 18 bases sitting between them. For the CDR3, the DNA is TGTGCCAGCACCTTCAAAGCCCCTACCCACGAGCAGTACTTC. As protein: CASTFKAPTHEQYF.

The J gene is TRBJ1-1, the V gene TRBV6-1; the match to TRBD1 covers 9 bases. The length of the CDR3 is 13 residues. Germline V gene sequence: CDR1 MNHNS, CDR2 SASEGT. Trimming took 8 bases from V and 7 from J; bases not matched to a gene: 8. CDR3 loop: CASHLTGGLEAFF. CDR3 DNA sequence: TGTGCCAGCCACCTGACAGGGGGACTTGAAGCTTTCTTT.